This T cell receptor (beta chain) was profiled in a study of T-cell reconstitution after alpha-beta-depleted transplantation in children. In regard to this clonotype: Its antigen is unidentified.

The TCRbeta library incorporated unique molecular identifiers. In TCRdb, the PCR reads were re-called with MiXCR into one record per CDR3 protein. The sample has 500,000 to 750,000 distinct CDR3 sequences; roughly a quarter are singletons. Study outcomes and limitations: T cells produced anew were the main source of T-cell counts and diversity one year after transplant. In patients about two months after transplant, alpha-beta T cells reportedly arose from several hundred expanded graft clones.

The length of the CDR3 is 16 residues. With 6 bases removed from V and 2 bases from J, the gap between germline ends came to 17 bases. Looked up from germline, CDR1 is SNHLY and CDR2 is FYNNEI. Material: PBMCs, obtained before TCRalphabeta/CD19-depleted stem cell transplant. The clonotype originates from a boy under two years old with Wiskott-Aldrich syndrome, due to receive a stem cell transplant. This chain links TRBV2 with TRBJ1-5; maybe TRBD1 (6 bases). The CDR3 protein is CASRRRGAGGNQPQHF. The DNA for the CDR3 is TGTGCCAGCAGGCGTCGCGGGGCAGGGGGCAATCAGCCCCAGCATTTT.